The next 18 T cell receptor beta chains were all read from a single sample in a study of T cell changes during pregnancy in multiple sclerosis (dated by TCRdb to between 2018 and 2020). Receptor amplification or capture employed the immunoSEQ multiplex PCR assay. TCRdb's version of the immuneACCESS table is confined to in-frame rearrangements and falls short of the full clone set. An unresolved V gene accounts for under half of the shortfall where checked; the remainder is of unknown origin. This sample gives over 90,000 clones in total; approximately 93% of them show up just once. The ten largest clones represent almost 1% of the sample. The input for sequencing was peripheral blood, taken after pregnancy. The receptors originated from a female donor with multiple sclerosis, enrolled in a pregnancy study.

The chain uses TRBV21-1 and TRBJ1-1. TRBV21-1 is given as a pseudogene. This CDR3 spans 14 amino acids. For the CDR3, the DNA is TGTGCCAGCAGTCAATCAAGTAGCGGCACTGAAGCTTTCTTT. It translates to CASSQSSSGTEAFF.

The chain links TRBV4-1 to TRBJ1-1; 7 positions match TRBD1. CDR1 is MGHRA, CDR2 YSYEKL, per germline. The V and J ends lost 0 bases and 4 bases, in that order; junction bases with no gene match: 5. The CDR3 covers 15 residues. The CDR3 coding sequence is TGCGCCAGCAGCCAAGATCGCAGGGGGAGCACTGAAGCTTTCTTT. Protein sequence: CASSQDRRGSTEAFF.

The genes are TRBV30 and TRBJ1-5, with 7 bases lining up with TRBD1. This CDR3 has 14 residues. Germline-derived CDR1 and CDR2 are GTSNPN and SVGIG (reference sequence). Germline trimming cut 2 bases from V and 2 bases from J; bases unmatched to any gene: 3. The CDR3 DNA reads TGTGCCTGGAGTTACAGGGGCGGCAATCAGCCCCAGCATTTT. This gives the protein CAWSYRGGNQPQHF.

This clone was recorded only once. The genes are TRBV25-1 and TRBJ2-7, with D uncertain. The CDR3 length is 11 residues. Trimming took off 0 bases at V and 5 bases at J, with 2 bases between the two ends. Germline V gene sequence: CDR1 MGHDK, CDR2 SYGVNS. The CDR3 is CASSEYNEQYF. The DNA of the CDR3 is TGTGCCAGCAGTGAATATAACGAGCAGTACTTC.

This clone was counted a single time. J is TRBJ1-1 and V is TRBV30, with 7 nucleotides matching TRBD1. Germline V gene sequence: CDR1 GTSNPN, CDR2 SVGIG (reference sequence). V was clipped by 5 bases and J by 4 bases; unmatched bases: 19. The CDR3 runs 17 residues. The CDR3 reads CAWVPSSFGQAGTEAFF. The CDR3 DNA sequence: TGTGCCTGGGTTCCTTCGTCCTTCGGACAGGCGGGCACTGAAGCTTTCTTT.

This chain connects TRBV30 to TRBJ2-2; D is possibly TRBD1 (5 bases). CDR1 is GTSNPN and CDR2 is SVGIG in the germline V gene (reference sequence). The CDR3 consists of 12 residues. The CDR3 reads CAGAGDTGELFF. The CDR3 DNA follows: TGTGCTGGGGCAGGAGATACCGGGGAGCTGTTTTTT. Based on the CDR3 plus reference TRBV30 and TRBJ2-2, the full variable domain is SQTIHQWPATLVQPVGSPLSLECTVEGTSNPNLYWYRQAAGRGLQLLFYSVGIGQISSEVPQNLSASRPQDRQFILSSKKLLLSDSGFYLCAGAGDTGELFFGEGSRLTVL.

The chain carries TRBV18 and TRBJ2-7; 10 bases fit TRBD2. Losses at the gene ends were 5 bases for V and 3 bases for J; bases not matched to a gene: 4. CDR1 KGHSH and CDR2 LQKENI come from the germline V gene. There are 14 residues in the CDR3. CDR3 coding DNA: TGTGCCAGCTCAGAGGGACTAGCGAGCTACGAGCAGTACTTC. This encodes CASSEGLASYEQYF. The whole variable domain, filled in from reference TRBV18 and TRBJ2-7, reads NAGVMQNPRHLVRRRGQEARLRCSPMKGHSHVYWYRQLPEEGLKFMVYLQKENIIDESGMPKERFSAEFPKEGPSILRIQQVVRGDSAAYFCASSEGLASYEQYFGPGTRLTVT.

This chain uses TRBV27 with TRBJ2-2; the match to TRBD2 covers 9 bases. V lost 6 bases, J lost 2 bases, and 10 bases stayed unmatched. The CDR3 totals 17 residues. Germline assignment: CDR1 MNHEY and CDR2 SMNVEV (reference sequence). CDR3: CASSLPRLADNTGELFF. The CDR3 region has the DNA TGTGCCAGCAGCCTCCCCCGACTAGCGGATAACACCGGGGAGCTGTTTTTT.

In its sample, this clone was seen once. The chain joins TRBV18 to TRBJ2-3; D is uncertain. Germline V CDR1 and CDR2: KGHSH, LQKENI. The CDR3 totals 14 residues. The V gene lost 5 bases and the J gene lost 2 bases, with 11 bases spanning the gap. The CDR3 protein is CASSFYGVTDTQYF. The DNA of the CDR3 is TGTGCCAGCTCATTTTATGGAGTCACAGATACGCAGTATTTT.

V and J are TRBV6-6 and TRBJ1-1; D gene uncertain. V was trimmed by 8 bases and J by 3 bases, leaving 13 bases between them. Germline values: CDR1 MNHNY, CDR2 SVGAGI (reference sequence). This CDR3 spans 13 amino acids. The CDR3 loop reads CASWLGRDTEAFF. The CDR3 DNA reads TGTGCCAGCTGGCTCGGGCGGGACACTGAAGCTTTCTTT.

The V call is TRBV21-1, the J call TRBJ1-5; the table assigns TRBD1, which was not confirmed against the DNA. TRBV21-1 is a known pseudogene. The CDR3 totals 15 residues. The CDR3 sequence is CASSPQDRGNQPQHF. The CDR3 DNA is TGTGCCAGCAGCCCTCAGGACAGGGGAAATCAGCCCCAGCATTTT.

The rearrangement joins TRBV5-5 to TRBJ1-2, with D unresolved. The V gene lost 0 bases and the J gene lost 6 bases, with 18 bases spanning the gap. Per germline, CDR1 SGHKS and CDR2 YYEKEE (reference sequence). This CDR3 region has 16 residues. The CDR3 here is CASSLDRTVPVNGYTF. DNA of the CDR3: TGTGCCAGCAGCTTGGATCGCACAGTCCCCGTGAATGGCTACACCTTC.

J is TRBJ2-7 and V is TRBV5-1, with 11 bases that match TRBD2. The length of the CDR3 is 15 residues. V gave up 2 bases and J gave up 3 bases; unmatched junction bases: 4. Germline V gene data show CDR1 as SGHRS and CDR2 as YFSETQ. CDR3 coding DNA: TGCGCCAGCAGCTTCGGGACTAGCGGCCTCTACGAGCAGTACTTC. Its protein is CASSFGTSGLYEQYF.

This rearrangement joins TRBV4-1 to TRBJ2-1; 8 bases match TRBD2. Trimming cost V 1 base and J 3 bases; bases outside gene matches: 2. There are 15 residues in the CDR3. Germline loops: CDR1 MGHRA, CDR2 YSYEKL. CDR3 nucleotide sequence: TGCGCCAGCAGCCAAGTTGGGACTAGCTACAATGAGCAGTTCTTC. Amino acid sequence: CASSQVGTSYNEQFF.

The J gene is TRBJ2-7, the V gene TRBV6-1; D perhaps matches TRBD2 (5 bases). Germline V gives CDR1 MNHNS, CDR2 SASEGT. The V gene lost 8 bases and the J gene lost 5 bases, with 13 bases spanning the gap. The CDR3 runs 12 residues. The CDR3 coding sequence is TGTGCCAGCCTTGGAGGTGCCCACGAGCAGTACTTC. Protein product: CASLGGAHEQYF.

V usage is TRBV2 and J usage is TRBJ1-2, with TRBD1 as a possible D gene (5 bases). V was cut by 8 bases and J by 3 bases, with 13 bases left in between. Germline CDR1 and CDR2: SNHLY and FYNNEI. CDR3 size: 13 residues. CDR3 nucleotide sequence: TGTGCCAGCCGGTCATGGGGCGACTATGGCTACACCTTC. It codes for CASRSWGDYGYTF.

The CDR3 loop is CASSFRGEVEAFF. DNA for the CDR3: TGTGCCAGCAGTTTTCGCGGGGAGGTTGAAGCTTTCTTT. V gene TRBV28 combines with J gene TRBJ1-1; D remains ambiguous. V lost 3 bases, J lost 7 bases, and 12 bases lay in between. CDR1 is MDHEN, CDR2 SYDVKM, per germline. The CDR3 runs to 13 residues.

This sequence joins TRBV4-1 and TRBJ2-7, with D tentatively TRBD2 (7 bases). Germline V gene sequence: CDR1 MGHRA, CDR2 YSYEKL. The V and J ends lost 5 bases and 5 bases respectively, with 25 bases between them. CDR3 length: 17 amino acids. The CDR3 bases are TGCGCCAGCAGCTTGGGGGGGCTGGGACTCTCCTGGGACGAGCAGTACTTC. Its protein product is CASSLGGLGLSWDEQYF.